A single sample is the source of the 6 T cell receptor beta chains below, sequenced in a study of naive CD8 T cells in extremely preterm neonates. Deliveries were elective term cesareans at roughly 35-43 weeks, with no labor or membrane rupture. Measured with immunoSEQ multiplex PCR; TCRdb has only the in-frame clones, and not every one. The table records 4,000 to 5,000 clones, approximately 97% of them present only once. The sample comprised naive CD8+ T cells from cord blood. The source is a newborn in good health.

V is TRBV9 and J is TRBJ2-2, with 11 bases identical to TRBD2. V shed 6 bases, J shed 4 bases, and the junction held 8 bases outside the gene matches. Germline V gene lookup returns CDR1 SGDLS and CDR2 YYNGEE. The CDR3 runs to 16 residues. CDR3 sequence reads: CASNVAGGPGTGELFF. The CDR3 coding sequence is TGTGCCAGCAATGTAGCGGGGGGGCCTGGCACCGGGGAGCTGTTTTTT.

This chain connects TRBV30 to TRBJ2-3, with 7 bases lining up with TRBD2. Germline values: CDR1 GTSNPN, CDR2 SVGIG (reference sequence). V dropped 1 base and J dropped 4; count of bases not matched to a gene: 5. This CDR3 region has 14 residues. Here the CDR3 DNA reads TGTGCCTGGAGTGCTTCTAGCGGTGCAGATACGCAGTATTTT. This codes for CAWSASSGADTQYF.

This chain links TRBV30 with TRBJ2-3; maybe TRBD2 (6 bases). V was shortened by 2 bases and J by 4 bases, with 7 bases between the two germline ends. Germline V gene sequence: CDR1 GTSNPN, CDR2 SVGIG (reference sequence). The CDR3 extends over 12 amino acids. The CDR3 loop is CAWSRLADTQYF. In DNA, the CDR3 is TGTGCCTGGAGTAGACTAGCAGATACGCAGTATTTT.

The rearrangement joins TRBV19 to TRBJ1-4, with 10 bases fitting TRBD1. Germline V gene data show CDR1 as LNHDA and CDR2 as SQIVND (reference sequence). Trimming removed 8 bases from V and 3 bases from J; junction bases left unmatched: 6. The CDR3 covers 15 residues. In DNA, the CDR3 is TGTGCCAGTCGGGGACAGGGGCCGGCTAATGAAAAACTGTTTTTT. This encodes CASRGQGPANEKLFF. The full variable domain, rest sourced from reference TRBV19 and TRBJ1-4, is DGGITQSPKYLFRKEGQNVTLSCEQNLNHDAMYWYRQDPGQGLRLIYYSQIVNDFQKGDIAEGYSVSREKKESFPLTVTSAQKNPTAFYLCASRGQGPANEKLFFGSGTQLSVL.

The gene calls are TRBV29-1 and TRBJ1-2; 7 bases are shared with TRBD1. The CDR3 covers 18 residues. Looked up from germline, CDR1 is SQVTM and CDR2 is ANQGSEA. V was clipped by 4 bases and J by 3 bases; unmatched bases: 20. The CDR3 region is CSVAEGLIVYRGDYGYTF. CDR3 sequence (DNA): TGCAGCGTTGCTGAGGGGTTAATAGTCTACAGGGGCGACTATGGCTACACCTTC.

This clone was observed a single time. CDR3 nucleotide sequence: TGTGCCAGCAGGCCGGGACAGGGAAATCAGCCCCAGCATTTT. Translating it yields CASRPGQGNQPQHF. The chain has TRBV6-5 and TRBJ1-5; 9 bases agree with TRBD1. In germline, CDR1 is MNHEY, CDR2 SVGAGI. The CDR3 spans 14 residues. The V and J ends lost 6 bases and 4 bases, in that order; junction bases with no gene match: 4.